This passage covers 27 T cell receptor beta chains from one sample sequenced in a study of cytomegalovirus exposure and HLA in healthy donors. This PCR relied on a set of 60 Vbeta primers and 13 Jbeta primers. Repertoires were generated with immunoSEQ multiplex PCR, while TCRdb's copy carries only in-frame clones and drops some. The table shows over 100,000 clones, with about 75% occurring only once. Sample: PBMCs. These receptors originate from a woman aged 40 to 49 in good health and CMV-seronegative.

The chain couples TRBV30 to TRBJ2-7; TRBD1 agrees at 10 bases. The CDR3 runs 14 residues. The V segment lost 0 bases and the J segment 3 bases; nucleotides outside the gene matches: 2. Germline CDR1 reads GTSNPN; CDR2 reads SVGIG (reference sequence). The CDR3 reads CAWSVGDRGYEQYF. The CDR3 DNA reads TGTGCCTGGAGTGTTGGGGACAGGGGCTACGAGCAGTACTTC.

This clone was found a few times. Other nucleotide sequences in the sample specify the same CDR3. V gene TRBV7-8 combines with J gene TRBJ2-5; possibly TRBD2 for D (6 bases). V dropped 3 bases and J dropped 2 bases, with 16 bases sitting between them. This CDR3 is built from 16 residues. Germline V gives CDR1 SGHVS, CDR2 FQNEAQ. The CDR3 is CASSLAEGGSQETQYF. The CDR3 bases are TGTGCCAGCAGCTTGGCGGAGGGTGGCAGTCAAGAGACCCAGTACTTC.

The V call is TRBV30, the J call TRBJ2-7, with TRBD2 as a possible D gene (5 bases). Deletions cut 0 bases from V and 5 bases from J, with 14 bases between. Germline V lookup: CDR1 GTSNPN, CDR2 SVGIG (reference sequence). The CDR3 totals 14 residues. In DNA form, the CDR3 reads TGTGCCTGGAGTGTAATTAGCGAGTCCCACGAGCAGTACTTC. As protein: CAWSVISESHEQYF.

The rearrangement links TRBV11-1 to TRBJ2-2; 8 bases are shared with TRBD1. Losses at the gene ends were 5 bases for V and 4 bases for J; bases not matched to a gene: 6. The CDR3 is 15 amino acids. Germline V lookup: CDR1 SGHAT, CDR2 FQDESV (reference sequence). The CDR3 nucleotides are TGTGCCAGCAGCCCTGGGACAGGTAGCACCGGGGAGCTGTTTTTT. Its protein is CASSPGTGSTGELFF.

The chain has TRBV4-2 and TRBJ2-7; 11 positions agree with TRBD2. With V trimmed by 0 bases and J by 0 bases, 7 bases remained unmatched. Germline V gives CDR1 LGHNA, CDR2 YNFKEQ. The CDR3 has 18 residues. The CDR3 sequence: CASSQELAGVAFSYEQYF. The CDR3 nucleotides read TGTGCCAGCAGCCAAGAACTAGCGGGGGTAGCTTTCTCCTACGAGCAGTACTTC.

The chain uses TRBV4-3 and TRBJ1-1; D remains ambiguous. CDR3 length: 17 amino acids. Germline loops: CDR1 LGHNA, CDR2 YSLEER. Deletions cut 2 bases from V and 2 bases from J, with 18 bases between. CDR3 protein: CASSQYSHGSPNTEAFF. The CDR3 bases are TGCGCCAGCAGCCAATATAGCCACGGATCTCCCAACACTGAAGCTTTCTTT.

V gene TRBV10-3 combines with J gene TRBJ1-2; 7 bases match TRBD1. V trimming: 6 bases; J trimming: 0 bases; junction bases outside the gene matches: 4. This CDR3 has 14 residues. Per germline, CDR1 ENHRY and CDR2 SYGVKD. This CDR3 reads CAISTGTANYGYTF. For the CDR3, the DNA is TGTGCCATCAGCACCGGGACAGCTAACTATGGCTACACCTTC.

This chain joins TRBV7-9 and TRBJ1-2; the D gene is possibly TRBD1 (6 bases). CDR3 length: 15 amino acids. Trimming removed 1 base at V and 4 bases at J, with 13 bases between. Germline V lookup: CDR1 SEHNR, CDR2 FQNEAQ (reference sequence). The CDR3 coding sequence is TGTGCCAGCAGCTTAGGACAGGCAACGTTCTATGGCTACACCTTC. Residues: CASSLGQATFYGYTF.

V gene TRBV6-5 combines with J gene TRBJ1-1, with D unclear. The germline V and J ends were trimmed by 9 bases and 0 bases, with 17 bases remaining between them. CDR3 size: 15 residues. CDR1 and CDR2 from the germline V gene are MNHEY and SVGAGI. DNA for the CDR3: TGTGCCAGTGGTATGGGAGCGTACCTGAACACTGAAGCTTTCTTT. Translation gives CASGMGAYLNTEAFF.

The V gene is TRBV18, the J gene TRBJ1-1; 7 bases map to TRBD1. J lost 3 bases, V lost 5 bases, and 9 bases had no gene match. Germline CDR1 is KGHSH and CDR2 is LQKENI. The CDR3 totals 15 residues. CDR3 amino acids: CASSIVGTVDTEAFF. The CDR3 coding sequence is TGTGCCAGCTCAATCGTAGGGACAGTGGACACTGAAGCTTTCTTT.

This chain links TRBV28 with TRBJ1-2; weak D call: TRBD1 (5 bases). The V end was cut by 5 bases, the J end by 7 bases, with 17 bases between. The CDR3 is made up of 14 amino acids. Germline V gene data show CDR1 as MDHEN and CDR2 as SYDVKM. The CDR3 spells CASSVGGTHAGYTF. DNA for the CDR3: TGTGCCAGCAGTGTTGGGGGGACGCACGCTGGCTACACCTTC.

This rearrangement joins TRBV25-1 to TRBJ2-3; D is unresolved. V was pared by 5 bases and J by 2 bases, with 17 bases between. Germline CDR1 and CDR2: MGHDK and SYGVNS. The CDR3 contains 16 residues. The CDR3 loop is CASSPHGRLYTDTQYF. In nucleotides, the CDR3 is TGTGCCAGCAGTCCCCACGGCAGGTTATACACAGATACGCAGTATTTT.

This chain's CDR3 is CASSLDRLLGELFF. The CDR3 region has the DNA TGTGCCAGCAGCTTAGATCGACTTCTTGGGGAGCTGTTTTTT. The chain carries TRBV7-9 and TRBJ2-2; D unresolved. Trimming shortened V by 1 base and J by 8 bases, and 11 bases separated the two germline ends. Germline lookup yields CDR1 SEHNR and CDR2 FQNEAQ (reference sequence). The CDR3 has 14 residues.

The chain couples TRBV5-1 to TRBJ1-2; 9 nucleotides agree with TRBD1. V lost 4 bases to trimming and J lost 6 bases; unmatched junction nucleotides: 10. Germline V CDR1 and CDR2: SGHRS, YFSETQ. CDR3 size: 15 residues. The CDR3 region has the DNA TGCGCCAGCAGCCCTAAGACAGGGGGATCGAATGGCTACACCTTC. As protein: CASSPKTGGSNGYTF.

The V gene is TRBV29-1, the J gene TRBJ2-5, with TRBD2 identical over 10 bases. V was pared by 6 bases and J by 5 bases, with 9 bases of the junction left unmatched. The CDR3 is made up of 14 amino acids. The germline CDR1 and CDR2 sequences are SQVTM and ANQGSEA. For the CDR3, the DNA is TGCAGCGTGGGGGGGACTAGCGTCCGGGAGACCCAGTACTTC. Protein sequence: CSVGGTSVRETQYF.

V and J are TRBV7-8 and TRBJ2-1, with 8 bases fitting TRBD1. The CDR3 totals 17 residues. The trim removed 3 bases at V and 8 bases at J, leaving 15 bases unmatched. Germline CDR1 is SGHVS and CDR2 is FQNEAQ. For the CDR3, the DNA is TGTGCCAGCAGCTTCCAGCGTTGGGACAGGTACTCCCATGAGCAGTTCTTC. It yields the protein CASSFQRWDRYSHEQFF.

CDR3 sequence reads: CASSPKARGGGYTF. The CDR3 DNA is TGTGCCAGCTCCCCTAAGGCCCGGGGTGGTGGCTACACCTTC. J is TRBJ1-2 and V is TRBV18; unclear D gene. The V and J ends lost 6 bases and 7 bases respectively, with 18 bases between them. Looked up from germline, CDR1 is KGHSH and CDR2 is LQKENI. The CDR3 is 14 amino acids.

The chain uses TRBV19 and TRBJ1-1; weak D call: TRBD1 (5 bases). The germline V gene has CDR1 LNHDA and CDR2 SQIVND (reference sequence). V was cut by 5 bases and J by 0 bases, with 10 bases left in between. The CDR3 is 14 amino acids. CDR3 sequence: CASSSGPMNTEAFF. For the CDR3, the DNA is TGTGCCAGTAGTTCAGGGCCAATGAACACTGAAGCTTTCTTT.

The V gene is TRBV13, the J gene TRBJ1-3; no firm D call. The CDR3 covers 17 residues. Germline CDR1 PRHDT, CDR2 FYEKMQ (reference sequence). Between the trimmed V and J ends, which lost 5 bases and 0 bases, there was a span of 17 bases. The CDR3 bases are TGTGCCAGCAGCACTAATCTATTCCGGGACTCTGGAAACACCATATATTTT. Amino acid sequence: CASSTNLFRDSGNTIYF.

With regard to this clone: The same CDR3 also results from other DNA sequences found in this sample. The chain joins TRBV6-5 to TRBJ2-1, with 7 positions matching TRBD1. Germline loops: CDR1 MNHEY, CDR2 SVGAGI. The trim removed 2 bases at V and 0 bases at J, leaving 4 bases unmatched. The CDR3 runs to 16 residues. CDR3 region: CASSYRGQSSYNEQFF. CDR3 coding DNA: TGTGCCAGCAGTTACAGGGGGCAAAGCTCCTACAATGAGCAGTTCTTC.

The chain has TRBV12-5 and TRBJ1-2; 8 bases line up with TRBD1. V lost 8 bases and J lost 3; bases outside the gene matches: 20. The germline CDR1 and CDR2 sequences are LGHNT and FRNRAP. The CDR3 totals 18 residues. This chain's CDR3 is CASSFDRGFLSEDYGYTF. CDR3 bases: TGTGCTAGTTCCTTCGACAGGGGATTTTTAAGCGAGGACTATGGCTACACCTTC.

This rearrangement joins TRBV2 to TRBJ2-1, with 10 positions matching TRBD2. The CDR3 length is 13 residues. Germline V gives CDR1 SNHLY, CDR2 FYNNEI. J lost 9 bases, V lost 7 bases, and 6 bases had no gene match. Written as DNA, the CDR3 is TGTGCCAGCATAGCGGGGGGCCCCAGTGAGCAGTTCTTC. Translation gives CASIAGGPSEQFF.

V and J are TRBV5-6 and TRBJ2-7, with a possible D match to TRBD1 (6 bases). Germline V lookup: CDR1 SGHDT, CDR2 YYEEEE. Trimming pared 4 bases from V and 1 base from J, leaving 18 bases between. The CDR3 length is 16 residues. Here the CDR3 reads CASSLEGELRSYEQYF. In DNA, the CDR3 is TGTGCCAGCAGCCTCGAGGGGGAATTACGTTCCTACGAGCAGTACTTC. Together with reference TRBV5-6 and TRBJ2-7, the CDR3 gives the full variable domain: DAGVTQSPTHLIKTRGQQVTLRCSPKSGHDTVSWYQQALGQGPQFIFQYYEEEERQRGNFPDRFSGHQFPNYSSELNVNALLLGDSALYLCASSLEGELRSYEQYFGPGTRLTVT.

V usage is TRBV7-2 and J usage is TRBJ1-1, with a tentative D call TRBD1 (5 bases). Trimming took off 5 bases at V and 1 base at J, with 20 bases between the two ends. The CDR3 has 17 residues. Germline CDR1 SGHTA, CDR2 FQGNSA. For the CDR3, the DNA is TGTGCCAGCAGCCCAAGGGGTAGGCCTCCGAAGAACACTGAAGCTTTCTTT. Translated, it gives CASSPRGRPPKNTEAFF.

The rearrangement uses TRBV7-8 and TRBJ2-5, with D possibly being TRBD2 (5 bases). V dropped 6 bases and J dropped 0 bases, with 11 bases sitting between them. CDR1 is SGHVS, CDR2 FQNEAQ, per germline. The CDR3 has 14 amino acids. Written as DNA, the CDR3 is TGTGCCAGCAGAGCAACTAGATACCAAGAGACCCAGTACTTC. It is translated as CASRATRYQETQYF.

The chain joins TRBV5-8 to TRBJ2-1; 12 bases are a match to TRBD2. The ends lost 1 base at V and 7 bases at J; junction bases unmatched: 3. The CDR3 length is 15 residues. Germline lookup yields CDR1 SGHTS and CDR2 YDEGEE. CDR3 protein: CASSLRTSGGNEQFF. As DNA, the CDR3 is TGTGCCAGCAGCTTGCGAACTAGCGGGGGGAATGAGCAGTTCTTC.

The rearrangement uses TRBV7-9 and TRBJ2-1; 15 bases fit TRBD2. V shed 5 bases, J shed 5 bases, and the junction held 4 bases outside the gene matches. Germline CDR1 and CDR2: SEHNR and FQNEAQ (reference sequence). The CDR3 is 16 amino acids. The CDR3 coding sequence is TGTGCCAGCAGCCGGACTAGCGGGGGGGACAACAATGAGCAGTTCTTC. Protein sequence: CASSRTSGGDNNEQFF.